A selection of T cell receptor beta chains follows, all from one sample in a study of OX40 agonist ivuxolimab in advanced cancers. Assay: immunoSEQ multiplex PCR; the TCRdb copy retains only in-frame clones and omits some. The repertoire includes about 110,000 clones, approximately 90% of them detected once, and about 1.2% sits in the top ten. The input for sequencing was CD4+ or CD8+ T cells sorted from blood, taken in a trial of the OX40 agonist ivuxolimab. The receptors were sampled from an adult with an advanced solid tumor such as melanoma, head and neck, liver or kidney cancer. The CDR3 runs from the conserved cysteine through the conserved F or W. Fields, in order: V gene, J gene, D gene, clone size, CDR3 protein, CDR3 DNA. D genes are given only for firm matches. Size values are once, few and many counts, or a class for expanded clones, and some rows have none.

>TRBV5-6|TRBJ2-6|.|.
CASSSRGADSGANVLTF
TGTGCCAGCAGCTCCCGGGGAGCGGACTCTGGGGCCAACGTCCTGACTTTC
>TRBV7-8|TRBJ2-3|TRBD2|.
CASSIGLAGSTDTQYF
TGTGCCAGCAGCATTGGACTAGCGGGTTCAACAGATACGCAGTATTTT
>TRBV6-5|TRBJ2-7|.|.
CASSYSSGNYEQYF
TGTGCCAGCAGTTACTCGTCCGGGAACTACGAGCAGTACTTC
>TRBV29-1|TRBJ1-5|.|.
CSVKSGDGQPQHF
TGCAGCGTCAAATCGGGGGATGGGCAGCCCCAGCATTTT
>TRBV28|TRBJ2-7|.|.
CASRDGTGPHYEQYF
TGTGCCAGCAGAGACGGCACCGGTCCGCACTACGAGCAGTACTTC
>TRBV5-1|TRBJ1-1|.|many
CASSLGFGNEAFF
TGCGCCAGCAGCTTGGGATTCGGCAACGAAGCTTTCTTT
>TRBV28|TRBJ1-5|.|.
CASSRGPRGNQPQHF
TGTGCCAGCAGTAGAGGTCCTAGGGGTAATCAGCCCCAGCATTTT
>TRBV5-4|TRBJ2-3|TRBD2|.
CASSLGGGLAGGRDTQYF
TGTGCCAGCAGCTTGGGTGGCGGACTAGCGGGAGGGCGAGATACGCAGTATTTT
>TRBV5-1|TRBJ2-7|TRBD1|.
CASSPGQAIYEQYF
TGCGCCAGCAGCCCGGGACAGGCCATCTACGAGCAGTACTTC
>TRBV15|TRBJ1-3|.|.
CATSRDLGRISGNTIYF
TGTGCCACCAGCAGAGATCTGGGACGGATCTCTGGAAACACCATATATTTT
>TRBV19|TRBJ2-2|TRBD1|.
CASSNRGGTGELFF
TGTGCCAGTAGTAACAGGGGTGGGACCGGGGAGCTGTTTTTT
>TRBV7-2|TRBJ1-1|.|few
CASSWGFPRTEAFF
TGTGCCAGCAGCTGGGGGTTTCCGAGGACTGAAGCTTTCTTT
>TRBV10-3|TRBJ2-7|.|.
CAISDRGKSYEQYF
TGTGCCATCAGTGATAGGGGTAAATCCTACGAGCAGTACTTC
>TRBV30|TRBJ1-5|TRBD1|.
CAWRPRTGGAGSNQPQHF
TGTGCCTGGAGACCCCGGACAGGGGGCGCCGGTAGCAATCAGCCCCAGCATTTT
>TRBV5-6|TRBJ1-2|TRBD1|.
CASSSGTGGVDGYTF
TGTGCCAGCAGCTCGGGGACAGGGGGTGTCGATGGCTACACCTTC